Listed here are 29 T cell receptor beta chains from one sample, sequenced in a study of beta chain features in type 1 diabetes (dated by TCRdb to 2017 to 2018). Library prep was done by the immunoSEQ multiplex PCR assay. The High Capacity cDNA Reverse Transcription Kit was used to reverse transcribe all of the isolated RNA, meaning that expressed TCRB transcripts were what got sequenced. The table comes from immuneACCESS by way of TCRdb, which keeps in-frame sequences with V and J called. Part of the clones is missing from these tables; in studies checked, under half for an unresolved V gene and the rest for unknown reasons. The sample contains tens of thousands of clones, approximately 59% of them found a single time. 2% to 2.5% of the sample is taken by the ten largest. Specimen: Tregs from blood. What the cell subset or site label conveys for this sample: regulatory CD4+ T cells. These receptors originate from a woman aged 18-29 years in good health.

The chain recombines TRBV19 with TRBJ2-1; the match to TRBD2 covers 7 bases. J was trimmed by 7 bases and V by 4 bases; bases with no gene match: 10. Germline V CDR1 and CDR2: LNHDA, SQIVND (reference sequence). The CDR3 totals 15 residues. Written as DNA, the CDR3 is TGTGCCAGTAGTAACCCCGAGAGCGGGGCAAATGAGCAGTTCTTC. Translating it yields CASSNPESGANEQFF.

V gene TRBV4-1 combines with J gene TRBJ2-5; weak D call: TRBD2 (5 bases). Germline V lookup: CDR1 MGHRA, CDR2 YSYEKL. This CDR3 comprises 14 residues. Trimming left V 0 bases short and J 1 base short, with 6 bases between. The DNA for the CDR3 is TGCGCCAGCAGCCAAGACGGGGTCCAAGAGACCCAGTACTTC. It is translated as CASSQDGVQETQYF.

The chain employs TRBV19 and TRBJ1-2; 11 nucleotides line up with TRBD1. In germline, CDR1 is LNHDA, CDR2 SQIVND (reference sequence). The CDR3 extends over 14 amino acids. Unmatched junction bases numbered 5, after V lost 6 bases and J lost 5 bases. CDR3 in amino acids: CASSRDRGNYGYTF. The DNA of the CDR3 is TGTGCCAGTAGCCGGGACAGGGGGAATTATGGCTACACCTTC.

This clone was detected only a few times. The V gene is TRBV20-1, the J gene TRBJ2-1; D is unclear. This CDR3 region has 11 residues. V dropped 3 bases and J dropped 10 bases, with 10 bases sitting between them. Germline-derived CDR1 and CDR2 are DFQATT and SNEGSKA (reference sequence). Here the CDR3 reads CSARGPREQFF. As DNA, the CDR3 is TGCAGTGCTAGGGGCCCTCGGGAGCAGTTCTTC.

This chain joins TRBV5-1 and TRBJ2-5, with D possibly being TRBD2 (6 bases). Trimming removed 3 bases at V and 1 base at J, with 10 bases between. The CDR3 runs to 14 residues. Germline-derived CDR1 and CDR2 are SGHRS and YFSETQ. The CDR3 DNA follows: TGCGCCAGCAGCTGGGTAGCGGTCCAAGAGACCCAGTACTTC. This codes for CASSWVAVQETQYF.

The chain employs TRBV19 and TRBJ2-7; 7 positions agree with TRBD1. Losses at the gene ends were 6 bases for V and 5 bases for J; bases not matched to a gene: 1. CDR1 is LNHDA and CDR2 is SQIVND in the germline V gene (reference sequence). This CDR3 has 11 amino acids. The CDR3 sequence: CASSRGNEQYF. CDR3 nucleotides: TGTGCCAGTAGCAGGGGGAACGAGCAGTACTTC.

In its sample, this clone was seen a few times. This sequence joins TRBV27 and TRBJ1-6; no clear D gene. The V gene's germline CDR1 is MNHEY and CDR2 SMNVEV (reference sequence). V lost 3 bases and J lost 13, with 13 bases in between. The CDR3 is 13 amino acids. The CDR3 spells CASSFSVRSPLHF. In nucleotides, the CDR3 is TGTGCCAGCAGTTTTAGCGTTCGTTCGCCCCTCCACTTT.

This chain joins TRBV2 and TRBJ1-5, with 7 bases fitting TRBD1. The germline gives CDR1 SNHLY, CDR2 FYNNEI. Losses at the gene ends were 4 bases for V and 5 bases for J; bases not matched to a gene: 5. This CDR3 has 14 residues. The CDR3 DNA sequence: TGTGCCAGCAGTGTTGGCAGGGGGGATCAGCCCCAGCATTTT. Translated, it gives CASSVGRGDQPQHF. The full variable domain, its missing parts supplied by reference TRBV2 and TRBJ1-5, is EPEVTQTPSHQVTQMGQEVILRCVPISNHLYFYWYRQILGQKVEFLVSFYNNEISEKSEIFDDQFSVERPDGSNFTLKIRSTKLEDSAMYFCASSVGRGDQPQHFGDGTRLSIL.

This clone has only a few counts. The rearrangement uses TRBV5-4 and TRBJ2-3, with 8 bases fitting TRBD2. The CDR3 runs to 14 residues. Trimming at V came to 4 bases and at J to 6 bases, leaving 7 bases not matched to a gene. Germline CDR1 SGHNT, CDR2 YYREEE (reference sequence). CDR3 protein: CASSPAGAGDTQYF. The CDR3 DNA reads TGTGCCAGCAGCCCAGCGGGGGCGGGGGATACGCAGTATTTT.

The CDR3 loop is CASTVSGQPQHF. The DNA for the CDR3 is TGTGCCAGCACCGTGAGCGGGCAGCCCCAGCATTTT. The chain uses TRBV28 and TRBJ1-5; no definite D call. Germline lookup yields CDR1 MDHEN and CDR2 SYDVKM. This CDR3 is 12 amino acids long. The V gene lost 7 bases and the J gene lost 7 bases, with 11 bases spanning the gap.

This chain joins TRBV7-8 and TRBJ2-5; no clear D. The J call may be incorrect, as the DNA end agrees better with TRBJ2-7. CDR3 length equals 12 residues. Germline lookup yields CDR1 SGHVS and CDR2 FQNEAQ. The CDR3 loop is CASSLSTYEQYF. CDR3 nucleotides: TGTGCCAGCAGCTTAAGCACCTACGAGCAGTACTTC.

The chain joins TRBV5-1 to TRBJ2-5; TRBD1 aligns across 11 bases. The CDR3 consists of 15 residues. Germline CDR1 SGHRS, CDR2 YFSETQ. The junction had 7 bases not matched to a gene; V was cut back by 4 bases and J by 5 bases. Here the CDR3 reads CASSTGQGAGETQYF. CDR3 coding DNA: TGCGCCAGCAGCACAGGACAGGGGGCCGGCGAGACCCAGTACTTC.

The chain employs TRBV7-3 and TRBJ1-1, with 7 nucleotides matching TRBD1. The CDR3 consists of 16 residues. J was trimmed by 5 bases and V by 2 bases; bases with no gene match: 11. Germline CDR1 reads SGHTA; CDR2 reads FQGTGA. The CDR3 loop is CASSLGDWDSGTEAFF. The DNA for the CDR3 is TGTGCCAGCAGCTTAGGTGACTGGGACAGCGGGACTGAAGCTTTCTTT. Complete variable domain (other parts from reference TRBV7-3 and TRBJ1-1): GAGVSQTPSNKVTEKGKYVELRCDPISGHTALYWYRQSLGQGPEFLIYFQGTGAADDSGLPNDRFFAVRPEGSVSTLKIQRTERGDSAVYLCASSLGDWDSGTEAFFGQGTRLTVV.

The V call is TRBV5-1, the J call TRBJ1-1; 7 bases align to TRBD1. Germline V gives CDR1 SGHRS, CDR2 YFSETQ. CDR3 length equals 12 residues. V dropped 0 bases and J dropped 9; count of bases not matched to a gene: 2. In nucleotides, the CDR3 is TGCGCCAGCAGCTTGGGACAGGGACAAGCTTTCTTT. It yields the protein CASSLGQGQAFF.

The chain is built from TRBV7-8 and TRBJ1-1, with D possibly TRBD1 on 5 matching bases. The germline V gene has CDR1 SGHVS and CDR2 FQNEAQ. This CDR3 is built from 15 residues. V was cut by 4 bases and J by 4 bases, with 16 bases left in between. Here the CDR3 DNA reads TGTGCCAGCAGCTACCCTTGGGGGGATGCCACTGAAGCTTTCTTT. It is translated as CASSYPWGDATEAFF.

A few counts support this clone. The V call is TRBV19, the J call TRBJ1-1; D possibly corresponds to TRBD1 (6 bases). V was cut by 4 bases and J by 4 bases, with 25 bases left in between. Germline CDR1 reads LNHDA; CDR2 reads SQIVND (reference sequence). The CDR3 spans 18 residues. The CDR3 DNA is TGTGCCAGTAGTACCCGATATCCAGGGGCACAAGGGCCCACTGAAGCTTTCTTT. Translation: CASSTRYPGAQGPTEAFF.

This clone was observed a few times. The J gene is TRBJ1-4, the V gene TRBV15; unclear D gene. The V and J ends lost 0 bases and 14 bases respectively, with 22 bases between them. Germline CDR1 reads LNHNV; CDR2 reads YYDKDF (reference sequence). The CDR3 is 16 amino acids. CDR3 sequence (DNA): TGTGCCACCAGCAGAGAGTATGGACTCCCGAATGAAGGCCTGTTTTTT. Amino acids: CATSREYGLPNEGLFF.

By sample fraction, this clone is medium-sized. The CDR3 bases are TGCGCCAGCAGCCCGGGACTAGGTGAAGAGACCCAGTACTTC. Its protein is CASSPGLGEETQYF. J is TRBJ2-5 and V is TRBV4-1, with 8 bases lining up with TRBD2. Germline V gene data show CDR1 as MGHRA and CDR2 as YSYEKL. The CDR3 runs 14 residues. Trimming took 4 bases from V and 3 from J; bases not matched to a gene: 4.

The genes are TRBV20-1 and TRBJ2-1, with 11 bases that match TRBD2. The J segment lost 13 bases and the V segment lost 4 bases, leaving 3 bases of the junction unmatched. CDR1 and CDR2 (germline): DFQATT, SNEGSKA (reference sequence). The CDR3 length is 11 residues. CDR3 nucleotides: TGCAGTGCTATAGCGGGGGGGACCCAGTTCTTC. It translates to CSAIAGGTQFF.

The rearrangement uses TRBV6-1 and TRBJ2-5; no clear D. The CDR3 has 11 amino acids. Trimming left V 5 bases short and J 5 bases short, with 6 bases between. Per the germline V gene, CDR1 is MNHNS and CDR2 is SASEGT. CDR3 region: CASSYRETQYF. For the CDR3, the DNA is TGTGCCAGCAGTTACCGGGAGACCCAGTACTTC.

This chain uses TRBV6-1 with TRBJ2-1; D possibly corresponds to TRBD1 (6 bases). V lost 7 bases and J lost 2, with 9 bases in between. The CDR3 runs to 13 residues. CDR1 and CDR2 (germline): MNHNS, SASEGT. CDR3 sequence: CASTRTAYNEQFF. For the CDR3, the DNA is TGTGCCAGCACCCGGACAGCCTACAATGAGCAGTTCTTC.

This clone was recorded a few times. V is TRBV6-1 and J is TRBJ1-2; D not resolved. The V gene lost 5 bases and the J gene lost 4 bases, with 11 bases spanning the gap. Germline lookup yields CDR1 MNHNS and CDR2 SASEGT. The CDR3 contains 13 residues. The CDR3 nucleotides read TGTGCCAGCAGTCCCGGGAGAGGCTATGGCTACACCTTC. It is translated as CASSPGRGYGYTF.

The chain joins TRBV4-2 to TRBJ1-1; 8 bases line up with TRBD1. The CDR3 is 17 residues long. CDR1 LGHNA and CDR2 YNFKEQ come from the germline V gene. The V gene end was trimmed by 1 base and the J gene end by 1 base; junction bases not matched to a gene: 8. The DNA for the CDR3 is TGTGCCAGCAGCCAAGTCACCGGACAGGGTTCGAACACTGAAGCTTTCTTT. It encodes CASSQVTGQGSNTEAFF.

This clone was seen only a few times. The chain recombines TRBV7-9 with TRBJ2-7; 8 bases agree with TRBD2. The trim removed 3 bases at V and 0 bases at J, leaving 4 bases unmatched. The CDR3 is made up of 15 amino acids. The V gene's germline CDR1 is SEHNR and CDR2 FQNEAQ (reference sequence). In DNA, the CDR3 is TGTGCCAGCAGCTTGCAGCGGGGGCCCTCCTACGAGCAGTACTTC. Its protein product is CASSLQRGPSYEQYF.

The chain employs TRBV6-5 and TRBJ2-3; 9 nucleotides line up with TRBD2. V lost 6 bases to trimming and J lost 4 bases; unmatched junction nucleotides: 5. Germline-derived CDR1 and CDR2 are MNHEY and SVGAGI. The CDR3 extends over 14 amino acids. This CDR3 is CASRGLALADTQYF. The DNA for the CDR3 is TGTGCCAGCAGGGGACTAGCCCTAGCAGATACGCAGTATTTT.

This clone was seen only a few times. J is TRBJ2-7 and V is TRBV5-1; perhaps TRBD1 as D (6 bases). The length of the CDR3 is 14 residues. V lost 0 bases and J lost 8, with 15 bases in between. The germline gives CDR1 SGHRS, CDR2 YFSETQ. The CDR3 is CASSLASGTPQQYF. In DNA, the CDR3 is TGCGCCAGCAGCTTGGCCTCCGGGACACCCCAGCAGTACTTC.

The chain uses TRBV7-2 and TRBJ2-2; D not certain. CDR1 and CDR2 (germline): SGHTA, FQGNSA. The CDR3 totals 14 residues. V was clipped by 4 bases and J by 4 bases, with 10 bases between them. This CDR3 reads CASSSSLRTGELFF. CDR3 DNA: TGTGCCAGCAGCTCCTCGTTGCGCACCGGGGAGCTGTTTTTT.

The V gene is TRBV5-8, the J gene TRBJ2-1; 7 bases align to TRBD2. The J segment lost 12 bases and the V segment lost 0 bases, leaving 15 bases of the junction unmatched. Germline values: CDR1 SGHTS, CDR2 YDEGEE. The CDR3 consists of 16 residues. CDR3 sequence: CASSLVLDSGGGVQFF. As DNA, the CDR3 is TGTGCCAGCAGCTTGGTCCTAGACTCGGGAGGAGGCGTGCAGTTCTTC.

The CDR3 sequence is CASSQGASGTTGELFF. For the CDR3, the DNA is TGTGCCAGCAGCCAAGGGGCTAGCGGGACTACGGGGGAGCTGTTTTTT. J is TRBJ2-2 and V is TRBV4-2; 9 bases agree with TRBD2. The junction had 8 bases not matched to a gene; V was cut back by 1 base and J by 8 bases. This CDR3 spans 16 amino acids. In germline, CDR1 is LGHNA, CDR2 YNFKEQ.